This T cell receptor beta chain appears in the sequencing data of a study of shared T cell receptors in the human thymus. Repertoires were generated with immunoSEQ multiplex PCR, while TCRdb's copy carries only in-frame clones and drops some. The sample yields about 730,000 clones, 70% to 90% seen once. Looked up from germline, CDR1 is MNHEY and CDR2 is SMNVEV (reference sequence). This CDR3 comprises 13 residues. Trimming removed 0 bases at V and 8 bases at J, with 10 bases between. In this sample, this clone turned up a few times. This sample was shared with a second study, whose subject was human thymus T cells.

Material: thymocytes. This receptor was obtained from a girl younger than two with a congenital heart defect. The chain has TRBV27 and TRBJ1-1; TRBD1 might be the D (6 bases). DNA of the CDR3: TGTGCCAGCAGTTTATCGAATGGGGGCGAAGCTTTCTTT. As protein: CASSLSNGGEAFF.